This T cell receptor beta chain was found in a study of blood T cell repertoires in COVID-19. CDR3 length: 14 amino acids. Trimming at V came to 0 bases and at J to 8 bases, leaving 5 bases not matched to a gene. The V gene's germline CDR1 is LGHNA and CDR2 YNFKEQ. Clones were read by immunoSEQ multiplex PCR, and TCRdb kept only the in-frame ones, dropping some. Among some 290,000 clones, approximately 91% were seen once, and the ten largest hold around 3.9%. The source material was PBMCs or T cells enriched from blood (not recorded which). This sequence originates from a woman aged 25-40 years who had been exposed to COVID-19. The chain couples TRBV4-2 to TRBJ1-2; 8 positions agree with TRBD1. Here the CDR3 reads CASSQDTGGLGYTF. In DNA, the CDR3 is TGTGCCAGCAGCCAAGATACAGGGGGGCTAGGCTACACCTTC.